This TCR beta chain was retrieved from a study of CD8+CD57+ T cells in acquired aplastic anemia. The study, taken as a whole, reports: Shared by patients and controls, fewer than 30 CD8+ CDR3s were abundant in patients.

Sequenced patients had shown CD8+CD57+ cell expansion by flow cytometry. Each patient had severe acquired aplastic anemia. Patients were untreated when blood was sampled. Concerning this clonotype: Its antigen is undetermined.

The use of genomic DNA as template underpinned the TCR beta VDJ and CDR3 profiling. TCRdb re-called the reads with MiXCR, one entry per CDR3 protein. Of a few hundred thousand distinct CDR3 sequences detected, less than 85% appear once; the ten largest clones hold 40% to 55%. V gave up 4 bases and J gave up 5 bases; unmatched junction bases: 8. The germline CDR1 and CDR2 sequences are ENHRY and SYGVKD. The CDR3 loop spans 15 amino acids. This receptor was obtained from a human donor with aplastic anemia. The sequencing input was sorted CD4+, CD8+, or CD8+CD57+ T cells (not recorded which) from PBMCs. The chain recombines TRBV10-3 with TRBJ1-1, with 9 bases identical to TRBD1. The CDR3 here is CAISGTGGLGTEAFF. The CDR3 bases are TGTGCCATCAGTGGCACAGGGGGCTTGGGGACTGAAGCTTTCTTT.